The clone carrying this T cell receptor (beta chain) was counted only a few times. It was with a sample-barcoded 5' primer and a J-beta primer mix that a second PCR of roughly 7 to 12 cycles was run. Every cDNA molecule carried a tag from a template-switch adaptor bearing 12 random nucleotides. TCRdb reprocessed the 5' RACE reads with MiXCR, giving one entry per CDR3 protein. This table has 800,000 to 1,300,000 distinct CDR3 sequences, 20% to 25% appearing once. The data belong to a study of blood T cells in healthy people across ages. J was trimmed by 5 bases and V by 6 bases; bases with no gene match: 12. CDR3 length: 16 amino acids. CDR1 and CDR2 (germline): DFQATT, SNEGSKA (reference sequence). This same sample was also part of a study on T cells of mothers and their children.

Sequenced: blood. The origin of this receptor is a girl under 10 years old in good health. The rearrangement joins TRBV20-1 to TRBJ2-5; TRBD2 aligns across 13 bases. The CDR3 nucleotides are TGCAGTGCAAATCTCGGACTAGCGGGAGTTTCTGAGACCCAGTACTTC. This encodes CSANLGLAGVSETQYF.